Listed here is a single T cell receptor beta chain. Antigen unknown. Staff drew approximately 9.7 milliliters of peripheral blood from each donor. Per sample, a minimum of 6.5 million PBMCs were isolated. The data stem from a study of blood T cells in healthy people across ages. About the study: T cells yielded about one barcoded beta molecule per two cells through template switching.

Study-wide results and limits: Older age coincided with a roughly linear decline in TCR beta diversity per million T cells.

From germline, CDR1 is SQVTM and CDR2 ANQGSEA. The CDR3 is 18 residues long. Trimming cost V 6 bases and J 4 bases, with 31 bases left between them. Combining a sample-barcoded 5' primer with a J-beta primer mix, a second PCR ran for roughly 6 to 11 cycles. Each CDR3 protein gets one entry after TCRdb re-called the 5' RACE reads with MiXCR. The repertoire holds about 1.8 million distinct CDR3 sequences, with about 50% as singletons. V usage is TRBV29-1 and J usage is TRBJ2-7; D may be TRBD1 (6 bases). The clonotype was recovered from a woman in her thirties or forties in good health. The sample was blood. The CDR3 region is CSVSTGPLFGHSFYEQYF. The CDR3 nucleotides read TGCAGCGTGTCGACAGGACCCCTCTTCGGGCATTCTTTTTACGAGCAGTACTTC.